The following is a T cell receptor beta chain sequence with its context. The antigen is unknown. The sample comes from a study of identical twins. Everyone who gave samples was a healthy Caucasian. TCRdb redid the calling of the 5' RACE reads with MiXCR, one entry per CDR3 protein. The sample holds about 250,000 distinct CDR3 sequences, roughly 7.5% seen once. The CDR3 runs 15 residues. Germline CDR1 reads MRHNA; CDR2 reads SNTAGT. V gave up 3 bases and J gave up 5 bases; unmatched junction bases: 7. General study points: Where beta out-of-frame sequences were concerned, excess twin sharing was weaker. The authors drew conclusions from cross-sectional statistical analysis rather than following the same donors. Low generation probability was overrepresented in out-of-frame alpha sequences shared by twins.

The data also belong to a second study, concerning yellow fever vaccine responses in identical twins.

The sequenced material came from CD8+ T cells sorted from blood. The V gene is TRBV6-4, the J gene TRBJ2-3; 8 bases match TRBD2. This TCR came from a woman aged 18-29 years in good health. In DNA, the CDR3 is TGTGCCAGCAGTGAGCTCGCGGGAGGTGGAGATACGCAGTATTTT. Protein sequence: CASSELAGGGDTQYF.